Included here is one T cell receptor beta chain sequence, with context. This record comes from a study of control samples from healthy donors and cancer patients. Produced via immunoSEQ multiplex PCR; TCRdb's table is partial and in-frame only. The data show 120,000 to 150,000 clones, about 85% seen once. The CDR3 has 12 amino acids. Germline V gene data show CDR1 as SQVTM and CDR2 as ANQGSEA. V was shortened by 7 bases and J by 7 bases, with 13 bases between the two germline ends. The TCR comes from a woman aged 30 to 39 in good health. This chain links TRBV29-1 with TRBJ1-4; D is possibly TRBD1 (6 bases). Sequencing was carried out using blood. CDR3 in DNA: TGCAGCGCCAACGGACAGTCTGAAAAACTGTTTTTT. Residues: CSANGQSEKLFF.